This T cell receptor (beta chain) originates from a study of OX40 agonist ivuxolimab in advanced cancers. At the level of the study: Of the patients, three showed partial responses, one with hepatocellular carcinoma and two with cutaneous melanoma.

Sequenced by immunoSEQ multiplex PCR; TCRdb stores in-frame clones only, minus some. In the table there are under 50,000 clones, about nine tenths of which are singletons. Germline assignment: CDR1 SQVTM and CDR2 ANQGSEA. The ends were cut back, 2 bases at V and 1 base at J, with 3 bases in the middle. CDR3 length: 12 amino acids. Samples were taken at baseline and on day 1 of cycles 4 and 7. The receptor comes from an adult with an advanced solid tumor such as melanoma, head and neck, liver or kidney cancer. The gene calls are TRBV29-1 and TRBJ2-1; no firm D call. Sequences were derived from CD4+ or CD8+ T cells sorted from blood, sampled in a trial of the OX40 agonist ivuxolimab. The CDR3 here is CSVERSYNEQFF. The CDR3 bases are TGCAGCGTTGAACGTTCCTACAATGAGCAGTTCTTC.